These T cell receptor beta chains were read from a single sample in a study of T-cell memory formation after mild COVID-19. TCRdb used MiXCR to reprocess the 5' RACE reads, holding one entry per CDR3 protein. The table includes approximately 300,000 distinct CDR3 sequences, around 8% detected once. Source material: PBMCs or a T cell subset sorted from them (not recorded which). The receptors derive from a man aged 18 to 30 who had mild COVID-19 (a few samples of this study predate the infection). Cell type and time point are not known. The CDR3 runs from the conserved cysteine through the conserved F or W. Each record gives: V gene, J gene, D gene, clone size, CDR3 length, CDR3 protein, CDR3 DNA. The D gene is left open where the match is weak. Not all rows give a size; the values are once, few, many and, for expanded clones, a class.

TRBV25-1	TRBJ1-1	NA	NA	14	CASSKGYYNTEAFF	TGTGCCAGCAGTAAAGGATATTACAACACTGAAGCTTTCTTT
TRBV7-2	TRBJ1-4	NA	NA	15	CASSLVWAGTEKLFF	TGTGCCAGCAGCTTAGTCTGGGCAGGAACGGAAAAACTGTTTTTT
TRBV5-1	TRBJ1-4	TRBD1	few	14	CASSYGTGVEKLFF	TGCGCCAGCAGCTATGGGACAGGGGTTGAAAAACTGTTTTTT
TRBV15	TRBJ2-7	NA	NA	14	CATSRVGGRYEQYF	TGTGCCACCAGCAGAGTGGGGGGAAGGTACGAGCAGTACTTC
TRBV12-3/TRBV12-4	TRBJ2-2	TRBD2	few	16	CASSSGPNRGAGELFF	TGTGCCAGCAGTTCCGGGCCCAACCGGGGGGCCGGGGAGCTGTTTTTT
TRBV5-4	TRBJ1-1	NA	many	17	CASSQSYQRASDTEAFF	TGTGCCAGCAGCCAGAGCTACCAAAGGGCTTCGGACACTGAAGCTTTCTTT
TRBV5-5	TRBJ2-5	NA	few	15	CASSLDLSPRETQYF	TGTGCCAGCAGCTTGGATCTGTCCCCAAGAGAGACCCAGTACTTC
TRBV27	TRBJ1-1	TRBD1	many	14	CASTLTGGNTEAFF	TGTGCCAGCACTCTGACAGGGGGAAACACTGAAGCTTTCTTT
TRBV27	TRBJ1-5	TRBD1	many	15	CASSLSGTGIQPQHF	TGTGCCAGCAGTTTATCAGGGACAGGGATTCAGCCCCAGCATTTT
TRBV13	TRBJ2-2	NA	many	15	CASSKGGANTGELFF	TGTGCCAGCAGTAAGGGCGGGGCGAACACCGGGGAGCTGTTTTTT
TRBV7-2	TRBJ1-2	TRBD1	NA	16	CASSLRRTGSFYGYTF	TGTGCCAGCAGCTTGCGCAGGACAGGGAGTTTTTATGGCTACACCTTC
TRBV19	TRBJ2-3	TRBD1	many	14	CASSRGQGGDTQYF	TGTGCCAGTAGTCGGGGACAGGGGGGAGATACGCAGTATTTT
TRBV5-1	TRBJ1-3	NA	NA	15	CASSLTGTPEDTIYF	TGCGCCAGCAGCCTGACCGGGACACCCGAAGACACCATATATTTT
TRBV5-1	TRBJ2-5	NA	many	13	CASSLGVWETQYF	TGCGCCAGCAGCTTGGGGGTCTGGGAGACCCAGTACTTC
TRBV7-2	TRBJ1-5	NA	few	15	CASSQTYGPNQPQHF	TGTGCCAGCAGCCAAACGTATGGGCCCAATCAGCCCCAGCATTTT
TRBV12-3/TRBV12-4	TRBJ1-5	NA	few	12	CASSFGGEPQHF	TGTGCCAGCAGTTTCGGAGGGGAGCCCCAGCATTTT
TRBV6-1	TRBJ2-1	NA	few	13	CASRKAGYNEQFF	TGTGCCAGCAGAAAGGCAGGCTACAATGAGCAGTTCTTC
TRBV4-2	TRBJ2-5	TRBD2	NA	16	CASSPHGAGGQETQYF	TGTGCCAGCAGCCCCCATGGAGCGGGGGGGCAAGAGACCCAGTACTTC
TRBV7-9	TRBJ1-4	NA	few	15	CASSTTGLGNEKLFF	TGTGCCAGCAGCACGACAGGTCTCGGTAATGAAAAACTGTTTTTT
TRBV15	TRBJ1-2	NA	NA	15	CATSRDSWGPYGYTF	TGTGCCACCAGCAGAGATTCTTGGGGGCCTTATGGCTACACCTTC
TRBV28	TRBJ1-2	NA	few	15	CASRSPSTANYGYTF	TGTGCCAGCAGGAGCCCCTCGACAGCTAACTATGGCTACACCTTC
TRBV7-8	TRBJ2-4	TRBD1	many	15	CASSNRQGFRDIQYF	TGTGCCAGCAGCAACCGACAGGGGTTCAGAGACATTCAGTACTTC
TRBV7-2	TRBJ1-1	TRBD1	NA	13	CASSLRGLGEAFF	TGTGCCAGCAGCTTAAGGGGGCTGGGTGAAGCTTTCTTT
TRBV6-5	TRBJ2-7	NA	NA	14	CASSYGGASYEQYF	TGTGCCAGCAGTTACGGGGGGGCCTCCTACGAGCAGTACTTC
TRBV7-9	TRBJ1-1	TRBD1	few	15	CASSAQGGMNTEAFF	TGTGCCAGCAGCGCACAGGGGGGGATGAACACTGAAGCTTTCTTT
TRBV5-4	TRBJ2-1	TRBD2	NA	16	CASSPGTSGGMDEQFF	TGTGCCAGCAGCCCGGGGACTAGCGGGGGGATGGATGAGCAGTTCTTC
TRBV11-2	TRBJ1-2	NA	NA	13	CASSPRDYYGYTF	TGTGCCAGCAGCCCGAGGGATTACTATGGCTACACCTTC
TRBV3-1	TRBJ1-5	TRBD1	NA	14	CASSQGTGTEPQHF	TGTGCCAGCAGCCAAGGGACAGGGACGGAGCCCCAGCATTTT
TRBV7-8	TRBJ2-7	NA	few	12	CASSFTDYEQYF	TGTGCCAGCAGCTTTACGGATTACGAGCAGTACTTC
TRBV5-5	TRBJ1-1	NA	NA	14	CASSSLIGGGEAFF	TGTGCCAGCAGCTCCCTTATAGGGGGTGGTGAAGCTTTCTTT
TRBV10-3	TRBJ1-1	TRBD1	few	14	CASDRDRGYTEAFF	TGTGCCTCCGACCGGGACAGGGGATACACTGAAGCTTTCTTT
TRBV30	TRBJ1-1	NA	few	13	CAWRWVMNTEAFF	TGTGCCTGGAGGTGGGTCATGAACACTGAAGCTTTCTTT
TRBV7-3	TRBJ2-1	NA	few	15	CASSLSRDGSNEQFF	TGTGCCAGCAGCTTATCGAGGGACGGGTCCAATGAGCAGTTCTTC
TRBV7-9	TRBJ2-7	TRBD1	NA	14	CASSAPQGANEQYF	TGTGCCAGCAGCGCCCCACAGGGGGCGAACGAGCAGTACTTC
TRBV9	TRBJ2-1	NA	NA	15	CASSSTPRVRDEQFF	TGTGCCAGCAGCTCCACCCCCAGGGTTCGGGATGAGCAGTTCTTC
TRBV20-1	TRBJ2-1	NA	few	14	CSASPRAHYNEQFF	TGCAGTGCTAGCCCTCGGGCCCACTACAATGAGCAGTTCTTC
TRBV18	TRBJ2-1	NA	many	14	CASSPQASYNEQFF	TGTGCCAGCTCACCACAGGCCTCCTACAATGAGCAGTTCTTC
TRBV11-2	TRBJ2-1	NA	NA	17	CASSLRLVSEVPNEQFF	TGTGCAAGCAGCTTAAGATTAGTTAGCGAGGTCCCAAATGAGCAGTTCTTC
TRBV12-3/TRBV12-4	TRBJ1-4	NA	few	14	CASSLGQSNEKLFF	TGTGCCAGCAGTTTGGGGCAGTCTAATGAAAAACTGTTTTTT
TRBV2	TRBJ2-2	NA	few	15	CASSDRVANTGELFF	TGTGCCAGCAGTGACAGGGTGGCGAACACCGGGGAGCTGTTTTTT
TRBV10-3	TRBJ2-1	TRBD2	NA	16	CAISESLAGGLDEQFF	TGTGCCATCAGTGAGTCACTAGCGGGGGGGCTGGATGAGCAGTTCTTC
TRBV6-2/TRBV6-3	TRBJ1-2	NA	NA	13	CASSYSTAFGYTF	TGTGCCAGCAGTTACTCGACAGCGTTCGGCTACACCTTC
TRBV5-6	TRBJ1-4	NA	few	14	CASSSSRGGEKLFF	TGTGCCAGCAGCTCCTCGCGCGGGGGTGAAAAACTGTTTTTT
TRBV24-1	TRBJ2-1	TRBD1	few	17	CATSDSGTGSSYNEQFF	TGTGCCACCAGTGATTCAGGGACAGGGAGCTCCTACAATGAGCAGTTCTTC
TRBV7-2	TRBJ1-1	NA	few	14	CASSPRGSYTEAFF	TGTGCCAGCAGCCCCAGGGGCAGCTACACTGAAGCTTTCTTT